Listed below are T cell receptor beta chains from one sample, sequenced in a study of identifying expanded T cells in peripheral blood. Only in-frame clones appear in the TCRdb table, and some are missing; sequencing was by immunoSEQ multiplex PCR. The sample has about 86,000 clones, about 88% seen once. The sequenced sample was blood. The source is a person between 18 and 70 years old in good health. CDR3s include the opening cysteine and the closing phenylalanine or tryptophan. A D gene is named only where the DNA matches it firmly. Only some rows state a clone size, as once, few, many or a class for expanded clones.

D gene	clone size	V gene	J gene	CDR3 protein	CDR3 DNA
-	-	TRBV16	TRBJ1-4	CASSHLTVANEKLFF	TGTGCCAGCAGCCACCTGACAGTCGCTAATGAAAAACTGTTTTTT
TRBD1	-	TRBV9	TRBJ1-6	CASSAGAGTGWSPLHF	TGTGCCAGCAGCGCTGGGGCCGGGACAGGGTGGTCACCCCTCCACTTT
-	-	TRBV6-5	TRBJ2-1	CASGLDSNEQFF	TGTGCCAGCGGGTTGGATTCCAATGAGCAGTTCTTC
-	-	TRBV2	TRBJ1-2	CASSAGYGYTF	TGTGCCAGCAGTGCCGGCTATGGCTACACCTTC
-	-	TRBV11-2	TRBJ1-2	CASTLSWGLRGYTF	TGTGCCAGCACCCTGAGTTGGGGGCTTCGGGGCTACACCTTC
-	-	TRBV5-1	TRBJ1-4	CASSLDSAAPNEKLFF	TGCGCCAGCAGCTTGGACTCGGCAGCCCCGAATGAAAAACTGTTTTTT
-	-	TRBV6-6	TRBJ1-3	CASSYDSNSGNTIYF	TGTGCCAGCAGTTACGACTCAAACTCTGGAAACACCATATATTTT
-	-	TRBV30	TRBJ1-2	CAWSVHGSGPIGYTF	TGTGCCTGGAGTGTACATGGGAGTGGGCCTATTGGCTACACCTTC
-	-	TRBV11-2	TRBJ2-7	CASSLVGGTEQYF	TGTGCCAGCAGCTTAGTCGGCGGGACCGAGCAGTACTTC
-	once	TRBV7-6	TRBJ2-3	CASSPPGLSTDTQYF	TGTGCCAGCAGCCCACCGGGACTTAGCACAGATACGCAGTATTTT
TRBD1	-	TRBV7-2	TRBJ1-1	CASSPWDRNTEAFF	TGTGCCAGCAGCCCCTGGGACAGGAACACTGAAGCTTTCTTT
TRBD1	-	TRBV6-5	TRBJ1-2	CASSYGTGSYGYTF	TGTGCCAGCAGTTACGGGACAGGGAGCTATGGCTACACCTTC
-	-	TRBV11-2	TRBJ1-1	CASSLGIKGRRAFF	TGTGCCAGCAGCTTAGGGATCAAGGGGCGGAGGGCTTTCTTT
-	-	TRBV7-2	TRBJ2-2	CASSFQYGTGELFF	TGTGCCAGCAGCTTTCAATATGGTACCGGGGAGCTGTTTTTT
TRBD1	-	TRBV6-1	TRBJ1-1	CASTETGDNTEAFF	TGTGCCAGCACAGAAACAGGGGATAACACTGAAGCTTTCTTT
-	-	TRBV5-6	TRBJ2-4	CASSLQGIQYF	TGTGCCAGCAGCTTACAGGGCATTCAGTACTTC
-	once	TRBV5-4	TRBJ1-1	CASSLPIGGRPTEAFF	TGTGCCAGCAGCTTGCCCATCGGGGGCCGCCCCACTGAAGCTTTCTTT
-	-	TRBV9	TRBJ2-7	CASSAEGGLHEQYF	TGTGCCAGCAGCGCGGAGGGGGGGCTGCACGAGCAGTACTTC
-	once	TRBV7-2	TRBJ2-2	CASSPGQTALGPGELFF	TGTGCCAGCAGCCCAGGGCAGACCGCCCTGGGTCCCGGGGAGCTGTTTTTT
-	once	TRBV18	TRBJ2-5	CASSPRRSGSTRTALWEETQYF	TGTGCCAGCTCACCAAGAAGGTCGGGCTCAACGAGGACAGCACTTTGGGAAGAGACCCAGTACTTC
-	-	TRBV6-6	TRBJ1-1	CASSYSQGSGLPEAFF	TGTGCCAGCAGTTATTCCCAGGGGTCCGGGTTGCCTGAAGCTTTCTTT
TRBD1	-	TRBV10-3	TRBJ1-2	CAIRGQGFYGYTF	TGTGCCATCAGGGGACAGGGCTTCTATGGCTACACCTTC
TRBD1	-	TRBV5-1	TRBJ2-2	CASSHGTENTGELFF	TGCGCCAGCAGCCACGGGACAGAGAACACCGGGGAGCTGTTTTTT
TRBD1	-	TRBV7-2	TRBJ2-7	CASSWAGTGLYEQYF	TGTGCCAGCAGCTGGGCCGGGACAGGGCTCTACGAGCAGTACTTC
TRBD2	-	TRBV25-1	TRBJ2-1	CASSAFLGGGTAEQFF	TGTGCCAGCAGTGCCTTCCTTGGCGGGGGGACGGCGGAGCAGTTCTTC
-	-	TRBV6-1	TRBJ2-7	CASRERGRGREQYF	TGTGCCAGCAGAGAGCGGGGCAGGGGTCGCGAGCAGTACTTC
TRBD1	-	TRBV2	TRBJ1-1	CASSGQGGNTEAFF	TGTGCCAGCAGCGGACAGGGAGGGAACACTGAAGCTTTCTTT
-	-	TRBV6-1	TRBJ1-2	CASNSGAGGAYGYTF	TGTGCCAGCAATTCGGGAGCCGGAGGGGCCTATGGCTACACCTTC
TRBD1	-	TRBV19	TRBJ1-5	CASSMRDSSFYSNQPQHF	TGTGCCAGTAGTATGAGGGACAGCAGCTTTTATAGCAATCAGCCCCAGCATTTT
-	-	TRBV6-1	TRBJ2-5	CASTLGGGSETQYF	TGTGCCAGCACCCTTGGGGGGGGCAGCGAGACCCAGTACTTC
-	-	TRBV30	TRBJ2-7	CAWGVWGGSYEQYF	TGTGCCTGGGGTGTTTGGGGTGGGAGTTACGAGCAGTACTTC
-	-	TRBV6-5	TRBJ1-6	CASSYSTGHGSPLHF	TGTGCCAGCAGTTACTCAACAGGGCATGGTTCACCCCTCCACTTT
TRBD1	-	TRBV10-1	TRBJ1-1	CASREDRGTEAFF	TGCGCCAGCAGAGAAGACAGGGGCACTGAAGCTTTCTTT
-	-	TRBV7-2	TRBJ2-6	CASSPSGANVLTF	TGTGCCAGCAGCCCCTCTGGGGCCAACGTCCTGACTTTC
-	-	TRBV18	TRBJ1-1	CASSTGENTEAFF	TGTGCCAGCTCTACCGGGGAGAACACTGAAGCTTTCTTT
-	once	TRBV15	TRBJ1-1	CATKKNTEAFF	TGTGCCACCAAGAAGAACACTGAAGCTTTCTTT
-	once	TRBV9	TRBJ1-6	CASSVSAGDSPLHF	TGTGCCAGCAGCGTATCAGCAGGGGATTCACCCCTCCACTTT
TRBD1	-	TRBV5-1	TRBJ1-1	CASSSGQGYTEAFF	TGCGCCAGCAGCTCGGGACAGGGCTACACTGAAGCTTTCTTT
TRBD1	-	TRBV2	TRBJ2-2	CASSEGQGATGELFF	TGTGCCAGCAGTGAAGGGCAGGGGGCAACCGGGGAGCTGTTTTTT
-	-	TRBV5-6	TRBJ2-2	CASSLNQGRTGELFF	TGTGCCAGCAGCCTGAATCAGGGCCGCACCGGGGAGCTGTTTTTT
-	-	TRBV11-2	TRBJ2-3	CASSFRRFSTDTQYF	TGTGCCAGCAGCTTTCGGCGATTTTCAACAGATACGCAGTATTTT
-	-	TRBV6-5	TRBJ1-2	CASKDEYYGYTF	TGTGCCAGCAAGGACGAATACTATGGCTACACCTTC
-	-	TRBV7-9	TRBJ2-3	CASSSGLPGTDTQYF	TGTGCCAGCAGCTCAGGACTACCCGGCACAGATACGCAGTATTTT
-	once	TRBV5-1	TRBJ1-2	CASSLAGRREYGYTF	TGCGCCAGCAGCCTGGCGGGGCGCCGGGAATATGGCTACACCTTC
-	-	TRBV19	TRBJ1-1	CASRASRQSKHMNTEAFF	TGTGCCAGTAGGGCGTCTAGGCAATCCAAACACATGAACACTGAAGCTTTCTTT
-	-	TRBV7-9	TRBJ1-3	CASSSGSGNTIYF	TGTGCCAGCAGCTCAGGGAGTGGAAACACCATATATTTT
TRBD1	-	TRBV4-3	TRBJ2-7	CASSLGRDREAEQYF	TGCGCCAGCAGCCTTGGCCGGGACAGGGAGGCCGAGCAGTACTTC
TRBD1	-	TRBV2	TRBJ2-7	CASRDRTLEQYF	TGTGCCAGCCGGGACAGAACCCTCGAGCAGTACTTC
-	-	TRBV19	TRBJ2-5	CATAPDGQETQYF	TGTGCCACAGCCCCGGACGGGCAAGAGACCCAGTACTTC
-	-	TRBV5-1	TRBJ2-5	CASSFQETQYF	TGCGCCAGCAGCTTTCAAGAGACCCAGTACTTC
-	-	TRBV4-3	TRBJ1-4	CASSQEYSGGEKLFF	TGCGCCAGCAGCCAAGAGTACTCAGGTGGGGAAAAACTGTTTTTT
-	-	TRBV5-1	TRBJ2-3	CASSSRLTDTQYF	TGCGCCAGCAGCTCGAGGCTCACAGATACGCAGTATTTT
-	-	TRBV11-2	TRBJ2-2	CASSSQRYTSGELFF	TGTGCCAGCAGCTCCCAGAGGTATACATCCGGGGAGCTGTTTTTT
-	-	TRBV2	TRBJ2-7	CASRSDRTYEQYF	TGTGCCAGCAGATCGGACAGAACCTACGAGCAGTACTTC
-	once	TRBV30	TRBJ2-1	CAWSVLEHRLQQFF	TGTGCCTGGAGTGTACTCGAACACCGCCTTCAGCAGTTCTTC
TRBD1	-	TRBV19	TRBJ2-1	CASSNRPGTGYNEQFF	TGTGCCAGTAGTAACCGCCCCGGGACAGGCTACAATGAGCAGTTCTTC